Following are 26 T cell receptor beta chains from one sample sequenced in a study of blood T cell repertoires in COVID-19. Profiling relied on immunoSEQ multiplex PCR, and the TCRdb table lists in-frame clones only, not all of them. The data contain some 300,000 clones, roughly 90% of them seen just once; the ten biggest clones take up roughly 2.3%. The specimen sequenced was peripheral blood. The receptors originated from a man between 18 and 29 years old with active or convalescent COVID-19.

The chain is built from TRBV7-8 and TRBJ2-2; 7 positions agree with TRBD2. The germline V gene has CDR1 SGHVS and CDR2 FQNEAQ. The CDR3 extends over 16 amino acids. After removal of 1 base from V and 0 bases from J, the junction contained 2 bases not matched to a gene. CDR3 DNA sequence: TGTGCCAGCAGCTTAGAGCGGGGCGCGAACACCGGGGAGCTGTTTTTT. The encoded protein is CASSLERGANTGELFF.

The chain links TRBV6-2 or TRBV6-3 to TRBJ2-7; 8 bases are shared with TRBD1. V dropped 5 bases and J dropped 5; count of bases not matched to a gene: 8. The germline V gene encodes CDR1 MNHEY and CDR2 SVGEGT. The CDR3 extends over 14 amino acids. CDR3 protein: CASSRTGRRHEQYF. For the CDR3, the DNA is TGTGCCAGCAGTCGGACAGGGAGGAGGCACGAGCAGTACTTC.

This chain joins TRBV7-9 and TRBJ1-4, with 7 bases that match TRBD1. The V and J ends lost 5 bases and 7 bases, in that order; junction bases with no gene match: 13. The CDR3 consists of 16 residues. CDR1 is SEHNR, CDR2 FQNEAQ, per germline (reference sequence). Here the CDR3 DNA reads TGTGCCAGCAGCCAGAGCGAGAGGGGGCGGTCTGAAAAACTGTTTTTT. Its translation: CASSQSERGRSEKLFF.

This clone has only one observation. CDR3 protein: CASRADSFSYEQYF. The CDR3 DNA reads TGTGCCAGCAGGGCCGACAGCTTTTCCTACGAGCAGTACTTC. The chain recombines TRBV3-1 (or the pseudogene TRBV3-2) with TRBJ2-7; the D gene is possibly TRBD1 (5 bases). Germline values: CDR1 LGHDT, CDR2 YNNKEL (reference sequence). V dropped 6 bases and J dropped 1 base, with 13 bases sitting between them. The CDR3 totals 14 residues.

The chain combines TRBV28 with TRBJ1-1; D is ambiguous. Trimming shortened V by 3 bases and J by 8 bases, and 13 bases separated the two germline ends. Per the germline V gene, CDR1 is MDHEN and CDR2 is SYDVKM. CDR3 length: 13 amino acids. CDR3 amino acids: CASSLPVRVEAFF. CDR3 DNA: TGTGCCAGCAGTTTGCCTGTCCGGGTAGAAGCTTTCTTT. The variable domain in full, completed from reference TRBV28 and TRBJ1-1, reads DVKVTQSSRYLVKRTGEKVFLECVQDMDHENMFWYRQDPGLGLRLIYFSYDVKMKEKGDIPEGYSVSREKKERFSLILESASTNQTSMYLCASSLPVRVEAFFGQGTRLTVV.

The genes are TRBV4-1 and TRBJ1-5; no clear D gene. CDR1 is MGHRA and CDR2 is YSYEKL in the germline V gene. This CDR3 is built from 17 residues. Trimming cost V 3 bases and J 0 bases, with 15 bases left between them. The CDR3, as DNA: TGCGCCAGCAGCCAGGGGAGGGCGGGGAGTAGCAATCAGCCCCAGCATTTT. It is translated as CASSQGRAGSSNQPQHF.

The chain joins TRBV11-2 to TRBJ2-1, with TRBD2 as a possible D gene (5 bases). V lost 4 bases and J lost 7, with 20 bases in between. This CDR3 has 16 residues. CDR1 is SGHAT, CDR2 FQNNGV, per germline. The CDR3 DNA reads TGTGCCAGCAGCTCACACCTGTCTAGAGCGGCTAATGAGCAGTTCTTC. Translated, it gives CASSSHLSRAANEQFF.

This clone turned up a few times. The chain employs TRBV5-1 and TRBJ2-7, with 10 bases identical to TRBD1. The CDR3 length is 14 residues. The germline gives CDR1 SGHRS, CDR2 YFSETQ. With V trimmed by 8 bases and J by 4 bases, 9 bases remained unmatched. DNA of the CDR3: TGCGCCAGTCGGGGACAGGGGAAAATTTACGAGCAGTACTTC. Translated: CASRGQGKIYEQYF.

In this sample, this clone turned up a few times. The chain has TRBV3-1 (or the pseudogene TRBV3-2) and TRBJ2-3, with 10 bases fitting TRBD1. The trim removed 4 bases at V and 5 bases at J, leaving 3 bases unmatched. The CDR3 runs to 14 residues. Germline CDR1 is LGHDT and CDR2 is YNNKEL (reference sequence). CDR3 region: CASSRDRGGDTQYF. The CDR3 bases are TGTGCCAGCAGCCGGGACAGGGGTGGAGATACGCAGTATTTT.

This chain joins TRBV6-2 or TRBV6-3 and TRBJ2-2, with 9 nucleotides matching TRBD1. V lost 5 bases to trimming and J lost 5 bases; unmatched junction nucleotides: 9. Germline V gene data show CDR1 as MNHEY and CDR2 as SVGEGT. The CDR3 is 16 amino acids. The CDR3 nucleotides are TGTGCCAGCAGTCGCCGGGACAGGGTTTTTACCGGGGAGCTGTTTTTT. Amino acids: CASSRRDRVFTGELFF.

This sequence joins TRBV29-1 and TRBJ2-3; 10 bases agree with TRBD1. Germline lookup yields CDR1 SQVTM and CDR2 ANQGSEA. Germline trimming cut 6 bases from V and 6 bases from J; bases unmatched to any gene: 9. The CDR3 loop spans 14 amino acids. CDR3 amino acids: CSVETGGIADTQYF. The CDR3, as DNA: TGCAGCGTGGAGACAGGGGGCATTGCGGATACGCAGTATTTT.

Points on this clone: This sample includes further DNA sequences coding for the same CDR3. The V and J genes are TRBV6-5 and TRBJ2-2, with TRBD2 identical over 13 bases. CDR3 length equals 15 residues. With 5 bases clipped from V and 8 bases from J, the junction kept 5 bases outside the gene matches. Looked up from germline, CDR1 is MNHEY and CDR2 is SVGAGI. The CDR3 spells CASSRTSGSTGELFF. The CDR3 bases are TGTGCCAGCAGTCGGACTAGCGGGAGCACTGGGGAGCTGTTTTTT.

The chain employs TRBV29-1 and TRBJ1-1, with D hard to call. The CDR3 has 15 residues. V lost 0 bases to trimming and J lost 0 bases, with 11 bases between them. Germline CDR1 and CDR2: SQVTM and ANQGSEA. The CDR3 protein is CSVEDTGSVNTEAFF. The CDR3 DNA follows: TGCAGCGTTGAAGATACCGGGTCGGTGAACACTGAAGCTTTCTTT.

V and J are TRBV19 and TRBJ1-3, with 9 bases identical to TRBD1. The V gene end was trimmed by 8 bases and the J gene end by 0 bases; junction bases not matched to a gene: 11. The germline CDR1 and CDR2 sequences are LNHDA and SQIVND (reference sequence). The CDR3 is 17 residues long. This CDR3 reads CASVSRTGDSSGNTIYF. The CDR3 coding sequence is TGTGCCAGTGTGTCTCGGACAGGGGACAGCTCTGGAAACACCATATATTTT.

This clone was seen a handful of times. The rearrangement uses TRBV6-5 and TRBJ1-6; TRBD1 is a possible D gene (5 bases). Germline-derived CDR1 and CDR2 are MNHEY and SVGAGI. The CDR3 spans 15 residues. Trimming left V 0 bases short and J 7 bases short, with 10 bases between. The CDR3 is CASSYSRQPNSPLHF. The CDR3 DNA follows: TGTGCCAGCAGTTACTCGCGACAGCCCAATTCACCCCTCCACTTT.

V gene TRBV4-1 combines with J gene TRBJ1-4; TRBD1 might be the D (5 bases). CDR1 and CDR2 from the germline V gene are MGHRA and YSYEKL. V was cut by 0 bases and J by 3 bases, with 17 bases left in between. The length of the CDR3 is 18 residues. CDR3: CASSQDPILRGSNEKLFF. In nucleotides, the CDR3 is TGCGCCAGCAGCCAAGACCCCATCCTACGGGGGTCTAATGAAAAACTGTTTTTT.

This clone has more than one count but fewer than ten. V gene TRBV5-8 combines with J gene TRBJ2-7; D might be TRBD2 (5 bases). This CDR3 has 16 amino acids. Trimming pared 4 bases from V and 2 bases from J, leaving 19 bases between. Germline V gives CDR1 SGHTS, CDR2 YDEGEE. The CDR3 spells CASSPGDWGGAYEQYF. CDR3 DNA: TGTGCCAGCAGCCCCGGGGATTGGGGTGGTGCCTACGAGCAGTACTTC.

The chain has TRBV29-1 and TRBJ2-7; a weak D match, TRBD1 (6 bases). CDR1 is SQVTM and CDR2 is ANQGSEA in the germline V gene. The V end lost 4 bases, the J end lost 3 bases, and 10 bases lay between the germline ends. CDR3 length equals 12 residues. CDR3: CSVALGHYEQYF. The CDR3 bases are TGCAGCGTTGCTTTGGGACACTACGAGCAGTACTTC.

The J gene is TRBJ2-5, the V gene TRBV3-1 (or the pseudogene TRBV3-2); D gene unclear. Between the trimmed V and J ends, which lost 3 bases and 5 bases, there was a span of 7 bases. This CDR3 has 12 amino acids. From germline, CDR1 is LGHDT and CDR2 YNNKEL (reference sequence). CDR3 in amino acids: CASSHPSETQYF. The DNA for the CDR3 is TGTGCCAGCAGCCACCCCTCGGAGACCCAGTACTTC.

The chain employs TRBV7-2 and TRBJ2-1; D call uncertain. Looked up from germline, CDR1 is SGHTA and CDR2 is FQGNSA. The CDR3 covers 15 residues. Trimming shortened V by 5 bases and J by 4 bases, and 15 bases separated the two germline ends. The CDR3 protein is CASSPESAHYNEQFF. For the CDR3, the DNA is TGTGCCAGCAGCCCCGAGAGCGCCCATTACAATGAGCAGTTCTTC.

The chain employs TRBV5-1 and TRBJ2-2; 7 bases map to TRBD2. V trimming: 7 bases; J trimming: 1 base; junction bases outside the gene matches: 13. The germline CDR1 and CDR2 sequences are SGHRS and YFSETQ. This CDR3 has 17 residues. In DNA form, the CDR3 reads TGCGCCAGCGCCGGGGATGGGGGACTAAAGAACACCGGGGAGCTGTTTTTT. Translated: CASAGDGGLKNTGELFF. The variable domain in full, with the rest retrieved from reference TRBV5-1 and TRBJ2-2, is KAGVTQTPRYLIKTRGQQVTLSCSPISGHRSVSWYQQTPGQGLQFLFEYFSETQRNKGNFPGRFSGRQFSNSRSEMNVSTLELGDSALYLCASAGDGGLKNTGELFFGEGSRLTVL.

V usage is TRBV10-3 and J usage is TRBJ1-5; D unresolved. The CDR3 sequence is 15 residues long. Trimming left V 3 bases short and J 0 bases short, with 9 bases between. CDR1 and CDR2 from the germline V gene are ENHRY and SYGVKD. The CDR3 nucleotides are TGTGCCATCAGTGAAACAGACCTTAGCAATCAGCCCCAGCATTTT. Protein sequence: CAISETDLSNQPQHF.

This clone was recorded once. The chain combines TRBV24-1 with TRBJ2-1, with 8 bases identical to TRBD2. Trimming removed 8 bases from V and 3 bases from J; junction bases left unmatched: 8. This CDR3 has 15 residues. Germline loops: CDR1 KGHDR, CDR2 SFDVKD. The CDR3 here is CATNGGGSSYNEQFF. CDR3 coding DNA: TGTGCCACCAACGGGGGGGGAAGTAGCTACAATGAGCAGTTCTTC.

This clone was picked up one time. In nucleotides, the CDR3 is TGCGCCAGCAGCCAAGACGAGGGCTGGAATGAGCCCCAGCATTTT. Protein product: CASSQDEGWNEPQHF. The V call is TRBV4-1, the J call TRBJ1-5; D remains ambiguous. The germline V gene encodes CDR1 MGHRA and CDR2 YSYEKL. Trimming shortened V by 0 bases and J by 8 bases, and 14 bases separated the two germline ends. The CDR3 covers 15 residues.

The J gene is TRBJ2-1, the V gene TRBV7-6; TRBD1 agrees at 8 bases. The germline gives CDR1 SGHVS, CDR2 FNYEAQ. CDR3 size: 12 residues. Germline trimming cut 5 bases from V and 10 bases from J; bases unmatched to any gene: 4. The CDR3 region has the DNA TGTGCCAGCAGCCCACAGGGGGTAGAGCAGTTCTTC. Encoded protein: CASSPQGVEQFF.

V is TRBV25-1 and J is TRBJ2-6; D is possibly TRBD2 (5 bases). The CDR3 consists of 13 residues. Germline CDR1 MGHDK, CDR2 SYGVNS. V lost 7 bases to trimming and J lost 4 bases, with 8 bases between them. This CDR3 is CASTGVGANVLTF. For the CDR3, the DNA is TGTGCCAGCACCGGGGTCGGGGCCAACGTCCTGACTTTC.